The 18 T cell receptor beta chains in this list originate from one sample, sequenced in a study of T cell responses to AZD1222 COVID-19 vaccine. The method was immunoSEQ multiplex PCR; TCRdb's version includes in-frame clones alone and lacks a portion of them. Found here are roughly 180,000 clones, roughly 93% of them singletons; the top ten hold about 9.3%. Source: peripheral blood, taken on day 0 of AZD1222 vaccination. The receptors come from an adult in good health.

V and J are TRBV7-6 and TRBJ2-1; D gene uncertain. This CDR3 is built from 15 residues. The germline CDR1 and CDR2 sequences are SGHVS and FNYEAQ. Trimming pared 3 bases from V and 4 bases from J, leaving 13 bases between. CDR3 region: CASSFQLGRYNEQFF. CDR3 DNA: TGTGCCAGCAGCTTTCAGCTCGGAAGATACAATGAGCAGTTCTTC.

The V gene is TRBV27, the J gene TRBJ2-5, with TRBD1 matching 7 bases. Looked up from germline, CDR1 is MNHEY and CDR2 is SMNVEV (reference sequence). V trimming: 9 bases; J trimming: 5 bases; junction bases outside the gene matches: 9. CDR3 length equals 13 residues. The CDR3 loop reads CARHRGFMETQYF. The CDR3 DNA sequence: TGTGCCAGGCACAGGGGTTTCATGGAGACCCAGTACTTC.

This clone was recorded once. The chain employs TRBV6-5 and TRBJ2-7; D is tentatively TRBD1 or TRBD2 (6 bases each). The CDR3 has 15 residues. V was shortened by 1 base and J by 5 bases, with 15 bases between the two germline ends. The germline gives CDR1 MNHEY, CDR2 SVGAGI. The CDR3 DNA follows: TGTGCCAGCAGTTACTGGCCAGGGGAGCGGGACGAGCAGTACTTC. Encoded protein: CASSYWPGERDEQYF.

The chain joins TRBV27 to TRBJ2-1; 10 bases match TRBD2. Germline V gene data show CDR1 as MNHEY and CDR2 as SMNVEV (reference sequence). V shed 8 bases, J shed 0 bases, and the junction held 7 bases outside the gene matches. The CDR3 extends over 16 amino acids. CDR3 sequence reads: CASRTLAGDSYNEQFF. Written as DNA, the CDR3 is TGTGCCAGCCGAACTCTAGCGGGGGACTCCTACAATGAGCAGTTCTTC.

This clone was detected only once. The genes are TRBV10-3 and TRBJ2-3, with 9 bases matching TRBD2. The CDR3 has 15 residues. The V gene's germline CDR1 is ENHRY and CDR2 SYGVKD. The junction had 9 bases not matched to a gene; V was cut back by 5 bases and J by 6 bases. For the CDR3, the DNA is TGTGCCATCAGTCCCTTAGCGGCGGGGGGGGATACGCAGTATTTT. This translates into CAISPLAAGGDTQYF.

The chain is built from TRBV5-4 and TRBJ2-3; perhaps TRBD1 as D (5 bases). CDR3 length equals 14 residues. CDR1 and CDR2 (germline): SGHNT, YYREEE (reference sequence). V was shortened by 5 bases and J by 2 bases, with 12 bases between the two germline ends. CDR3: CASRTEVSTDTQYF. The CDR3 bases are TGTGCCAGCAGGACAGAAGTCTCCACAGATACGCAGTATTTT.

The count of this clone is one. The chain has TRBV18 and TRBJ2-1; D gene unclear. The CDR3 consists of 14 residues. Trimming removed 2 bases at V and 4 bases at J, with 9 bases between. Germline lookup yields CDR1 KGHSH and CDR2 LQKENI. The CDR3 reads CASSPGRIYNEQFF. CDR3 sequence (DNA): TGTGCCAGCTCACCAGGACGGATATACAATGAGCAGTTCTTC.

The chain carries TRBV12-3 or TRBV12-4 and TRBJ2-1; D gene uncertain. The V end was cut by 2 bases, the J end by 10 bases, with 6 bases between. There are 11 residues in the CDR3. The CDR3 protein is CASSLKYEQFF. CDR3 DNA: TGTGCCAGCAGTTTAAAATACGAGCAGTTCTTC.

The CDR3 loop is CASSPWASGSSGELFF. The CDR3 nucleotides read TGTGCCAGCTCACCATGGGCTAGCGGGAGTTCCGGGGAGCTGTTTTTT. The chain carries TRBV18 and TRBJ2-2; 10 bases agree with TRBD2. After removal of 2 bases from V and 6 bases from J, the junction contained 6 bases not matched to a gene. Germline V CDR1 and CDR2: KGHSH, LQKENI. CDR3 length: 16 residues. The full variable domain, completed using reference TRBV18 and TRBJ2-2, is NAGVMQNPRHLVRRRGQEARLRCSPMKGHSHVYWYRQLPEEGLKFMVYLQKENIIDESGMPKERFSAEFPKEGPSILRIQQVVRGDSAAYFCASSPWASGSSGELFFGEGSRLTVL.

V gene TRBV28 combines with J gene TRBJ2-1, with 11 positions matching TRBD2. Trimming cost V 5 bases and J 3 bases; bases outside gene matches: 6. Looked up from germline, CDR1 is MDHEN and CDR2 is SYDVKM. CDR3 length equals 16 residues. CDR3 in DNA: TGTGCCAGCAGTAACCCGGGACTAGCGGTCTACAATGAGCAGTTCTTC. Encoded protein: CASSNPGLAVYNEQFF.

The rearrangement joins TRBV5-1 to TRBJ1-5; the match to TRBD1 covers 10 bases. CDR1 and CDR2 from the germline V gene are SGHRS and YFSETQ. Trimming cost V 4 bases and J 3 bases; bases outside gene matches: 4. This CDR3 has 15 amino acids. Written as DNA, the CDR3 is TGCGCCAGCAGCCCTGGACAGGGGGACAATCAGCCCCAGCATTTT. Translated: CASSPGQGDNQPQHF. The full variable domain, with the rest looked up from reference TRBV5-1 and TRBJ1-5, is KAGVTQTPRYLIKTRGQQVTLSCSPISGHRSVSWYQQTPGQGLQFLFEYFSETQRNKGNFPGRFSGRQFSNSRSEMNVSTLELGDSALYLCASSPGQGDNQPQHFGDGTRLSIL.

The V and J genes are TRBV5-1 and TRBJ1-1; 10 bases are a match to TRBD1. CDR3 length: 15 residues. V dropped 5 bases and J dropped 11; count of bases not matched to a gene: 15. Germline CDR1 is SGHRS and CDR2 is YFSETQ. DNA for the CDR3: TGCGCCAGCAGACTAACACCGGGACAGGGGCCGATTGCTTTCTTT. Protein sequence: CASRLTPGQGPIAFF.

The chain recombines TRBV3-1 (or the pseudogene TRBV3-2) with TRBJ2-3, with TRBD2 matching 13 bases. The CDR3 contains 17 residues. CDR1 is LGHDT, CDR2 YNNKEL, per germline (reference sequence). Germline trimming cut 3 bases from V and 6 bases from J; bases unmatched to any gene: 9. Here the CDR3 DNA reads TGTGCCAGCAGCCAGACTAGCGGGGGGCCCCCAGGGGATACGCAGTATTTT. Amino acid sequence: CASSQTSGGPPGDTQYF.

The V gene is TRBV11-3, the J gene TRBJ2-7; 8 nucleotides align to TRBD1. Unmatched junction bases numbered 5, after V lost 4 bases and J lost 0 bases. The CDR3 is made up of 15 amino acids. Germline V lookup: CDR1 SGHNT, CDR2 YENEEA. The CDR3 DNA is TGTGCCAGCAGCTACGGACAGGGAAGCTCCTACGAGCAGTACTTC. It yields the protein CASSYGQGSSYEQYF. Combining the CDR3 with reference TRBV11-3 and TRBJ2-7 gives the whole variable domain EAGVVQSPRYKIIEKKQPVAFWCNPISGHNTLYWYLQNLGQGPELLIRYENEEAVDDSQLPKDRFSAERLKGVDSTLKIQPAELGDSAVYLCASSYGQGSSYEQYFGPGTRLTVT.

This clone appeared a single time. The junction and the germline gene differ at one end; a read error may be behind it. The chain recombines TRBV27 with TRBJ2-7; D is uncertain. The CDR3 sequence is 13 residues long. Germline CDR1 MNHEY, CDR2 SMNVEV (reference sequence). In DNA, the CDR3 is TGTGCCAGCAGTCCGGCGTACGCCTACGGGCAGTACTTC. Its translation is CASSPAYAYGQYF.

The rearrangement joins TRBV12-3 or TRBV12-4 to TRBJ1-1; a weak D match, TRBD1 (5 bases). V shed 8 bases and J shed 3 bases, with 13 bases lying between them. The CDR3 runs 13 residues. The CDR3 coding sequence is TGTGCCAGCCAGGCAGGGAGCTACACTGAAGCTTTCTTT. The encoded protein is CASQAGSYTEAFF.

This sequence joins TRBV30 and TRBJ2-6, with TRBD1 identical over 8 bases. Germline V gives CDR1 GTSNPN, CDR2 SVGIG (reference sequence). V dropped 5 bases and J dropped 1; count of bases not matched to a gene: 4. CDR3 length: 15 amino acids. CDR3 protein: CAWWDRRSGANVLTF. The DNA for the CDR3 is TGTGCCTGGTGGGACAGGCGGTCTGGGGCCAACGTCCTGACTTTC.

This chain uses TRBV9 with TRBJ1-2; D is perhaps TRBD1 (5 bases). Germline CDR1 reads SGDLS; CDR2 reads YYNGEE. The V end lost 0 bases, the J end lost 8 bases, and 23 bases lay between the germline ends. CDR3 length: 17 residues. CDR3 in amino acids: CASSVAWDRGPTEGYTF. Here the CDR3 DNA reads TGTGCCAGCAGCGTAGCGTGGGACCGAGGTCCGACAGAAGGCTACACCTTC.